This T cell receptor (beta chain) originates from a study of shared clonotypes between healthy human individuals. V dropped 7 bases and J dropped 3 bases, with 13 bases sitting between them. The CDR3 consists of 12 residues. CDR1 is SQVTM and CDR2 is ANQGSEA in the germline V gene. Selected positively for CCR7 and CD45RO-negative, naive CD8 cells excluded terminally differentiated effector memory CD45RA+ cells. Measured with immunoSEQ multiplex PCR; TCRdb has only the in-frame clones, and not every one. The sample contains about 2.1 million clones, 90% to 95% of which appear only once. Specimen: naive CD8+ T cells from PBMCs. The clonotype comes from a young man in good health. Some clones in this sample may be carry-over from other donors' samples. The V and J genes are TRBV29-1 and TRBJ2-7, with D possibly TRBD2 on 6 matching bases. Here the CDR3 DNA reads TGCAGCGCCTCCGGAGGGGTCTACGAGCAGTACTTC. As protein: CSASGGVYEQYF.